This T cell receptor (beta chain) was found in a study of radiation and T cells in renal cell carcinoma. Repertoires were generated with immunoSEQ multiplex PCR, while TCRdb's copy carries only in-frame clones and drops some. The table lists 130,000 to 150,000 clones, 86% of them singletons. As to time point: blood 4 weeks post-SBRT, at nephrectomy. The sample's treatment: 15 Gy SBRT to primary tumor, nephrectomy 4 weeks later. The CDR3 sequence is 16 residues long. Germline CDR1 SGHDT, CDR2 YYEEEE. Between the trimmed V and J ends, which lost 4 bases and 0 bases, there was a span of 13 bases. V gene TRBV5-6 combines with J gene TRBJ2-2, with D perhaps TRBD2 (6 bases). Source: blood, taken from a patient whose treatment included radiotherapy and nephrectomy. The clonotype was recovered from a woman aged 45-60 years with renal cell carcinoma. The CDR3, as DNA: TGTGCCAGCAGCGGGGGACTTATCGCGAACACCGGGGAGCTGTTTTTT. It translates to CASSGGLIANTGELFF. Supplemented by reference TRBV5-6 and TRBJ2-2, the full variable domain reads DAGVTQSPTHLIKTRGQQVTLRCSPKSGHDTVSWYQQALGQGPQFIFQYYEEEERQRGNFPDRFSGHQFPNYSSELNVNALLLGDSALYLCASSGGLIANTGELFFGEGSRLTVL.